The 20 T cell receptor beta chains below all came from one sample that was sequenced in a study of blood T cell repertoires in COVID-19. The table came from immunoSEQ multiplex PCR; TCRdb's copy has only in-frame clones and leaves some out. Among over 250,000 clones listed, almost 85% were seen once. Sequencing was done on a sample of peripheral blood. The receptors shown here come from a middle-aged man with active or convalescent COVID-19.

A single count supports this clone. The chain has TRBV11-2 and TRBJ2-2; D possibly corresponds to TRBD1 (6 bases). Germline lookup yields CDR1 SGHAT and CDR2 FQNNGV. Trimming pared 1 base from V and 6 bases from J, leaving 9 bases between. The CDR3 totals 14 residues. CDR3 in DNA: TGTGCCAGCAGCTTAGGATACAGGGCCGGGGAGCTGTTTTTT. This sequence encodes CASSLGYRAGELFF.

V gene TRBV5-1 combines with J gene TRBJ2-7; 8 nucleotides agree with TRBD1. The CDR3 spans 14 residues. Germline CDR1 and CDR2: SGHRS and YFSETQ. V lost 0 bases and J lost 6; bases outside the gene matches: 5. The CDR3 coding sequence is TGCGCCAGCAGCTTGGCGAGACAGGGGTCCGAGCAGTACTTC. Its protein is CASSLARQGSEQYF.

The V call is TRBV19, the J call TRBJ1-4, with a tentative D call TRBD1 (6 bases). CDR3 length: 14 amino acids. With 4 bases removed from V and 6 bases from J, the gap between germline ends came to 12 bases. Germline V gene sequence: CDR1 LNHDA, CDR2 SQIVND (reference sequence). CDR3 region: CASSTRGSYEKLFF. The CDR3 DNA is TGTGCCAGTAGTACCAGGGGCTCGTATGAAAAACTGTTTTTT.

This sequence joins TRBV19 and TRBJ1-2; D possibly corresponds to TRBD1 (6 bases). There are 16 residues in the CDR3. Trimming stripped 6 bases from V and 0 bases from J, with 17 bases between. Per the germline V gene, CDR1 is LNHDA and CDR2 is SQIVND (reference sequence). Written as DNA, the CDR3 is TGTGCCAGTAGCCCCCGGGGGGCTACGACTAACTATGGCTACACCTTC. Translation: CASSPRGATTNYGYTF.

This rearrangement joins TRBV3-1 (or the pseudogene TRBV3-2) to TRBJ1-2, with D tentatively TRBD1 (6 bases). V was trimmed by 6 bases and J by 6 bases, leaving 20 bases between them. Per the germline V gene, CDR1 is LGHDT and CDR2 is YNNKEL (reference sequence). This CDR3 has 15 residues. DNA of the CDR3: TGTGCCAGCAGTCCCCCGAACAGGGAAGGACATGGCTACACCTTC. It yields the protein CASSPPNREGHGYTF.

The chain carries TRBV7-2 and TRBJ2-2, with 11 bases matching TRBD2. The CDR3 is 16 residues long. CDR1 is SGHTA, CDR2 FQGNSA, per germline. V lost 4 bases to trimming and J lost 5 bases; unmatched junction nucleotides: 6. The CDR3, as DNA: TGTGCCAGCAGCTGGAATAGCGGGAGGGGGACCGGGGAGCTGTTTTTT. It encodes CASSWNSGRGTGELFF.

The rearrangement links TRBV10-3 to TRBJ1-6; TRBD1 matches at 7 bases. J was trimmed by 10 bases and V by 6 bases; bases with no gene match: 6. Germline loops: CDR1 ENHRY, CDR2 SYGVKD. The CDR3 has 13 amino acids. For the CDR3, the DNA is TGTGCCATCAGCGGGGACAGTCGGTCACCCCTCCACTTT. It encodes CAISGDSRSPLHF.

The V gene is TRBV28, the J gene TRBJ2-1; 7 bases fit TRBD1. The CDR3 extends over 15 amino acids. V lost 3 bases to trimming and J lost 10 bases; unmatched junction nucleotides: 12. Germline assignment: CDR1 MDHEN and CDR2 SYDVKM. The CDR3 here is CASSLWQPQGEEQFF. The CDR3 DNA is TGTGCCAGCAGTTTGTGGCAGCCTCAGGGGGAGGAGCAGTTCTTC.

The chain carries TRBV28 and TRBJ1-1; TRBD1 might be the D (6 bases). The germline V gene has CDR1 MDHEN and CDR2 SYDVKM. V was shortened by 2 bases and J by 10 bases, with 17 bases between the two germline ends. CDR3 size: 14 residues. The DNA of the CDR3 is TGTGCCAGCAGTTTAGGGGGACAATTTAAAGGAGCTTTCTTT. It translates to CASSLGGQFKGAFF.

The CDR3 DNA reads as TGTGCCAGCAGCATATTCGATAGCGGGAGGGCCAATGAGCAGTTCTTC. Its protein product is CASSIFDSGRANEQFF. The V call is TRBV5-6, the J call TRBJ2-1, with 11 bases matching TRBD2. CDR3 length equals 16 residues. The V segment lost 4 bases and the J segment 6 bases; nucleotides outside the gene matches: 9. Germline CDR1 is SGHDT and CDR2 is YYEEEE.

The gene calls are TRBV28 and TRBJ2-7; 10 nucleotides match TRBD1. The ends lost 2 bases at V and 5 bases at J; junction bases unmatched: 3. From germline, CDR1 is MDHEN and CDR2 SYDVKM. The CDR3 runs 14 residues. CDR3 sequence (DNA): TGTGCCAGCAGTTTAGACAGGGGGCGGCACGAGCAGTACTTC. Residues: CASSLDRGRHEQYF. The entire variable domain, with the rest obtained from reference TRBV28 and TRBJ2-7, is as follows: DVKVTQSSRYLVKRTGEKVFLECVQDMDHENMFWYRQDPGLGLRLIYFSYDVKMKEKGDIPEGYSVSREKKERFSLILESASTNQTSMYLCASSLDRGRHEQYFGPGTRLTVT.

CDR3 sequence: CATSSDRFYGYTF. The DNA of the CDR3 is TGTGCCACCAGTTCAGACAGATTCTATGGCTACACCTTC. The gene calls are TRBV24-1 and TRBJ1-2; D is possibly TRBD1 (5 bases). The CDR3 runs to 13 residues. The germline CDR1 and CDR2 sequences are KGHDR and SFDVKD. V was shortened by 6 bases and J by 4 bases, with 11 bases between the two germline ends.

This sequence joins TRBV9 and TRBJ2-3; 11 bases align to TRBD2. In germline, CDR1 is SGDLS, CDR2 YYNGEE. V dropped 3 bases and J dropped 3; count of bases not matched to a gene: 6. This CDR3 has 16 residues. The CDR3 nucleotides read TGTGCCAGCAGCGCGTTAGCGGGAGGGCTAACAGATACGCAGTATTTT. Protein: CASSALAGGLTDTQYF.

The gene calls are TRBV19 and TRBJ2-1; TRBD2 matches at 14 bases. The CDR3 sequence is 15 residues long. Germline trimming cut 6 bases from V and 7 bases from J; bases unmatched to any gene: 5. The germline V gene has CDR1 LNHDA and CDR2 SQIVND (reference sequence). The CDR3 coding sequence is TGTGCCAGTAGGACCGGGACTAGCGGGAGTAATGAGCAGTTCTTC. Translated: CASRTGTSGSNEQFF. Full variable domain (missing parts from reference TRBV19 and TRBJ2-1): DGGITQSPKYLFRKEGQNVTLSCEQNLNHDAMYWYRQDPGQGLRLIYYSQIVNDFQKGDIAEGYSVSREKKESFPLTVTSAQKNPTAFYLCASRTGTSGSNEQFFGPGTRLTVL.

The V call is TRBV5-1, the J call TRBJ2-3; D is undetermined. CDR3 length: 13 residues. Trimming took 5 bases from V and 0 from J, leaving 7 bases between them. Germline V gene data show CDR1 as SGHRS and CDR2 as YFSETQ. The CDR3 coding sequence is TGCGCCAGCAGTGGTACTAGCACAGATACGCAGTATTTT. It translates to CASSGTSTDTQYF.

This chain connects TRBV5-4 to TRBJ2-2, with 7 bases matching TRBD2. There are 15 residues in the CDR3. V gave up 3 bases and J gave up 5 bases; unmatched junction bases: 7. CDR1 and CDR2 from the germline V gene are SGHNT and YYREEE (reference sequence). Here the CDR3 DNA reads TGTGCCAGCAGCTCGGAACCGGGGGGAACCGGGGAGCTGTTTTTT. It yields the protein CASSSEPGGTGELFF.

The chain recombines TRBV20-1 with TRBJ2-5; the D gene is possibly TRBD1 (5 bases). V was trimmed by 4 bases and J by 5 bases, leaving 8 bases between them. Germline V gives CDR1 DFQATT, CDR2 SNEGSKA (reference sequence). CDR3 size: 11 residues. This CDR3 reads CSAMDTETQYF. As DNA, the CDR3 is TGCAGTGCTATGGACACGGAGACCCAGTACTTC.

The genes are TRBV2 and TRBJ1-1; maybe TRBD1 (5 bases). The V end was cut by 6 bases, the J end by 3 bases, with 11 bases between. Per the germline V gene, CDR1 is SNHLY and CDR2 is FYNNEI. CDR3 length: 13 amino acids. CDR3 loop: CASSQGKDTEAFF. DNA of the CDR3: TGTGCCAGCAGCCAGGGTAAAGACACTGAAGCTTTCTTT.

J is TRBJ2-7 and V is TRBV4-1, with D possibly matching TRBD2 (5 bases). CDR1 is MGHRA and CDR2 is YSYEKL in the germline V gene. V was clipped by 5 bases and J by 4 bases, with 9 bases between them. CDR3 size: 12 residues. This CDR3 reads CASSGGSYEQYF. CDR3 coding DNA: TGCGCCAGCAGCGGAGGATCGTACGAGCAGTACTTC.

In its sample, this clone was seen a few times. V usage is TRBV5-1 and J usage is TRBJ2-2; the match to TRBD2 covers 14 bases. The germline gives CDR1 SGHRS, CDR2 YFSETQ. J lost 1 base, V lost 4 bases, and 3 bases had no gene match. This CDR3 is 17 amino acids long. The CDR3 nucleotides are TGCGCCAGCAGCACCGGACTAGCGGGGGGGAACACCGGGGAGCTGTTTTTT. Protein sequence: CASSTGLAGGNTGELFF.